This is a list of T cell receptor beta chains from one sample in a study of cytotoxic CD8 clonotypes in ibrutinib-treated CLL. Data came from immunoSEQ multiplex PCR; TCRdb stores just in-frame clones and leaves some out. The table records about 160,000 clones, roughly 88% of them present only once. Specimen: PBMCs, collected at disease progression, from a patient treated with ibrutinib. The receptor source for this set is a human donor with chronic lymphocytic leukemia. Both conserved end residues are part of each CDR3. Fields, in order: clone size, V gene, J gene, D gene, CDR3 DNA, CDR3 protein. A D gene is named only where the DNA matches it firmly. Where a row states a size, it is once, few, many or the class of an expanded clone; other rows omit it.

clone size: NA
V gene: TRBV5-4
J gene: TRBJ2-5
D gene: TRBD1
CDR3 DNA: TGTGCCAGCAGCCCTCAAGGGGGACAGGGTGAGACCCAGTACTTC
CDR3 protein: CASSPQGGQGETQYF

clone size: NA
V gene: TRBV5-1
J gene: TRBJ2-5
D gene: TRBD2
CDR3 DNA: TGCGCCAGCAGCTTGGCCCGTAAGCGGGAACAAGAGACCCAGTACTTC
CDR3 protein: CASSLARKREQETQYF

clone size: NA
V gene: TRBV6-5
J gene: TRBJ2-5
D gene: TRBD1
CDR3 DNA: TGTGCCAGCAGTTACGGCCTTAGGACAGGGGGCGCGGCCCAGTACTTC
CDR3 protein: CASSYGLRTGGAAQYF

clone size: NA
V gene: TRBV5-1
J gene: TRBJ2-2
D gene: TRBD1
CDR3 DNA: TGCGCCAGCAGCTTGGACGGACAGGTTAACACCGGGGAGCTGTTTTTT
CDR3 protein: CASSLDGQVNTGELFF

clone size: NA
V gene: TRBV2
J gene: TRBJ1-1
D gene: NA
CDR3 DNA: TGTGCCAGCAGGACGGGAGTTTTGAACACTGAAGCTTTCTTT
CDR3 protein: CASRTGVLNTEAFF

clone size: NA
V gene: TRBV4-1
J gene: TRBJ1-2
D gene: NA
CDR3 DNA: TGCGCCAGCAGCCGAGACACAGTCCCGTCGGGCTACACCTTC
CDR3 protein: CASSRDTVPSGYTF

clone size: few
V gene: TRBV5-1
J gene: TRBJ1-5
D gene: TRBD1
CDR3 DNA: TGCGCCAGCAGCACGGGACAGGGGCCCAATCAGCCCCAGCATTTT
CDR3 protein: CASSTGQGPNQPQHF

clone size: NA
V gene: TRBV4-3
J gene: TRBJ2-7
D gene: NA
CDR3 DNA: TGCGCCAGCAGCCAAGATTCGAGTCAGGGGGGCGACGAGCAGTACTTC
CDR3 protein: CASSQDSSQGGDEQYF

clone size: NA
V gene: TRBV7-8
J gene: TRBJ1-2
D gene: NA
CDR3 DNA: TGTGCCAGCAGCTTAGTTACGAAGGAAAACGGGGGCTACACCTTC
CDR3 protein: CASSLVTKENGGYTF

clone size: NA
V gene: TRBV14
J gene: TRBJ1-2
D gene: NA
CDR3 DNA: TGTGCCAGCAGCCAAGGGGGCAGGGAGGCCTATGGCTACACCTTC
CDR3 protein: CASSQGGREAYGYTF

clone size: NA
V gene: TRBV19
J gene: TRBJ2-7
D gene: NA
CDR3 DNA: TGTGCCAGTAGGGAGGTGGGGTCCTACGAGCAGTACTTC
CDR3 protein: CASREVGSYEQYF

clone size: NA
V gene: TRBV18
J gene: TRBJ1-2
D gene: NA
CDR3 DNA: TGTGCCAGCTCACCTCCTGGGGATGGCTATGGCTACACCTTC
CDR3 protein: CASSPPGDGYGYTF

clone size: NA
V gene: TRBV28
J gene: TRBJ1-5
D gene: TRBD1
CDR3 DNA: TGTGCCAGCAAACAGGGGGCCAGCAATCAGCCCCAGCATTTT
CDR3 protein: CASKQGASNQPQHF

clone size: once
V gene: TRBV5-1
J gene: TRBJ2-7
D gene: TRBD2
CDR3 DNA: TGCGCCAGCAGCTTGTCGACGGGAGGGATTTACGAGCAGTACTTC
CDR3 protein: CASSLSTGGIYEQYF

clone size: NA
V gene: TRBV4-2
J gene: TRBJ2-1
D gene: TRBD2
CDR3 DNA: TGTGCCAGCAGCCAAGAGGCCGGGACTAGCTCAGGGGAGCAGTTCTTC
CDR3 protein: CASSQEAGTSSGEQFF

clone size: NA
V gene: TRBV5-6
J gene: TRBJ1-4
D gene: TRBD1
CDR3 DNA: TGTGCCAGCAGCTTACAGGGGTCGCTTTTCTTAAATGAAAAACTGTTTTTT
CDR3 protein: CASSLQGSLFLNEKLFF

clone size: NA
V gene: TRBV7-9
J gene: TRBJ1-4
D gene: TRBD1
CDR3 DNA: TGTGCCAGCAGCTCCCGACAGGGAGCAACTAATGAAAAACTGTTTTTT
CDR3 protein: CASSSRQGATNEKLFF

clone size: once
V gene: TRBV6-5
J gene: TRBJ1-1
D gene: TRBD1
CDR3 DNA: TGTGCCAGCAGTTACAGTGGGACAGGCCTCACTGAAGCTTTCTTT
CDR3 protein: CASSYSGTGLTEAFF

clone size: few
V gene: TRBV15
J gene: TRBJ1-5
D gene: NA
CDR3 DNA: TGTGCCACCAGCAGAGATCCGGCCCAACATCAGCCCCAGCATTTT
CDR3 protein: CATSRDPAQHQPQHF

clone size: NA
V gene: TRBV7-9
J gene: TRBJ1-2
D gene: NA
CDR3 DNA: TGTGCCAGGAGTGACGGAGGCTATACCTATGGCTACACCTTC
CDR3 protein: CARSDGGYTYGYTF

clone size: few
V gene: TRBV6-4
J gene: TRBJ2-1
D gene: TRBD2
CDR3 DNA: TGTGCCAGCAGTGTAGCGGGTGATGACAATGAGCAGTTCTTC
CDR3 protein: CASSVAGDDNEQFF

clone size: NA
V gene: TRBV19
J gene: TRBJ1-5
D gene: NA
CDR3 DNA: TGTGCCAGTATGGGGGAGGTCCCCCAGCCCCAGCATTTT
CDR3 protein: CASMGEVPQPQHF

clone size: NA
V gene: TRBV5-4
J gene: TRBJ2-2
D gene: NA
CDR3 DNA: TGTGCCAGCCCGTCCAGCCTGGGCACCGGGGAGCTGTTTTTT
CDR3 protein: CASPSSLGTGELFF

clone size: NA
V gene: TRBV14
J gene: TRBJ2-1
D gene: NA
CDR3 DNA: TGTGCCAGCAGCCAAAGGAGCTCACGGCGTTACAATGAGCAGTTCTTC
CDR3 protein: CASSQRSSRRYNEQFF

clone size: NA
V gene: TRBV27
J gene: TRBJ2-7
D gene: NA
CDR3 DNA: TGTGCCAGCACGGACGGAACCTACGAGCAGTACTTC
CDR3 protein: CASTDGTYEQYF

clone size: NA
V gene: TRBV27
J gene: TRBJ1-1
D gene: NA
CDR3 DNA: TGTGCCAGCAGTCTCATGATCCGGGGCCCTAGGGGTACTGAAGCTTTCTTT
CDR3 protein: CASSLMIRGPRGTEAFF

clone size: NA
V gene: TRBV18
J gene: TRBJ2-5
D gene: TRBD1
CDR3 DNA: TGTGCCAGCTCACTCGGACAGGGAGAGACCCAGTACTTC
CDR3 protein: CASSLGQGETQYF

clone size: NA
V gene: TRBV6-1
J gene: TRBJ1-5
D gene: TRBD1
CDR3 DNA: TGTGCCAGCAGTGATCTACAGGGGGTTCAGCCCCAGCATTTT
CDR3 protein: CASSDLQGVQPQHF

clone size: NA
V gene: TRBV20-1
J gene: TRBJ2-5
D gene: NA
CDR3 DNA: TGCAGTGTGGGGGGATCGGAGACCCAGTACTTC
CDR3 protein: CSVGGSETQYF

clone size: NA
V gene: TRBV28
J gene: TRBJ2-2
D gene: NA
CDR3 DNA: TGTGCCAGCAGTTCTTACAGGGACCCCACCGGGGAGCTGTTTTTT
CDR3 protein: CASSSYRDPTGELFF

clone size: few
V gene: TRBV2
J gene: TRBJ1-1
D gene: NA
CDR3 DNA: TGTGCCAGCCAGAGGGAAAGATCTGAAGCTTTCTTT
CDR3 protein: CASQRERSEAFF

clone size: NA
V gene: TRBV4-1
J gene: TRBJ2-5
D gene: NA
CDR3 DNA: TGCGCCAGCAGCCAAGACGGACGGAAAGAAGAGACCCAGTACTTC
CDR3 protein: CASSQDGRKEETQYF

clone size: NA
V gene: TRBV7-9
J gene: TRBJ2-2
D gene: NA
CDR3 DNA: TGTGCCAGCAGCTTAGGGTGGCGTCTAGCGAACACCGGGGAGCTGTTTTTT
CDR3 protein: CASSLGWRLANTGELFF

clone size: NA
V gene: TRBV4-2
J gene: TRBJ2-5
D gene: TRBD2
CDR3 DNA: TGTGCCAGCAGCCAAGTTGGGGAGCGGGAGAGGGGAGAGACCCAGTACTTC
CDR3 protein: CASSQVGERERGETQYF

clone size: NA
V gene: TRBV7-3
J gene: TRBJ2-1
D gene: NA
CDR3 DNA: TGTGCCAGCAGAGAACCGGGACTGGGATTCGGGGAGCAGTTCTTC
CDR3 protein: CASREPGLGFGEQFF

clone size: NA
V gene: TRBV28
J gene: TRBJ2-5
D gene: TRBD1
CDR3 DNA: TGTGCCAGCAGTATAGGACAGGGGGTGATCAGGGAGACCCAGTACTTC
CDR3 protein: CASSIGQGVIRETQYF

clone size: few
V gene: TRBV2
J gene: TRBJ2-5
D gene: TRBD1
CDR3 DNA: TGTGCCAGCAGTGAGGGGACAGTAAGGGAGACCCAGTACTTC
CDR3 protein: CASSEGTVRETQYF

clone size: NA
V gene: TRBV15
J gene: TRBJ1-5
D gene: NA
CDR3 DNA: TGTGCCACCAGCAGAGCTTTTCAGCCCCAGCATTTT
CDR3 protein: CATSRAFQPQHF

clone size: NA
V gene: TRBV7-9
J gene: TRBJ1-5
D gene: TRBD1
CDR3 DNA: TGTGCCAGCAGCTTAGGGTTAGACAGGGTAGGTGGTCAGCCCCAGCATTTT
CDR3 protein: CASSLGLDRVGGQPQHF

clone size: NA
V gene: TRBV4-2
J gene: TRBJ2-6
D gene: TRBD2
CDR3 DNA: TGTGCCAGCAGCCAAGTCGGTGGGCGGGAGGCATTGGATGGGGCCAACGTCCTGACTTTC
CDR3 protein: CASSQVGGREALDGANVLTF

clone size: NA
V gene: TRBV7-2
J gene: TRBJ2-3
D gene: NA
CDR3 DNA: TGTGCCAGCAGCTTAACTCCAGATACGCAGTATTTT
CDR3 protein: CASSLTPDTQYF

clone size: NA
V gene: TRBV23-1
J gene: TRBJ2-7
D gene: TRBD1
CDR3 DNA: TGCGCCAGCAGTCATAAACGGGACAGGGTAATCTACGAGCAGTACTTC
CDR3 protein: CASSHKRDRVIYEQYF

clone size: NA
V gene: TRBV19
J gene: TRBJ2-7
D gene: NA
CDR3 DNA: TGTGCCAGTAGTACTAGGGTTATCACACACGAGCAGTACTTC
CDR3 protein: CASSTRVITHEQYF

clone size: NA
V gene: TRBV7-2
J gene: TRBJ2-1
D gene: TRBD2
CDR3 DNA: TGTGCCAGCAGCTTAGGTGCGAGCGGGAGTAGCTATGAGCAGTTCTTC
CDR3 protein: CASSLGASGSSYEQFF

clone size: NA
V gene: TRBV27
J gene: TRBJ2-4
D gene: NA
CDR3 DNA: TGTGCCAGCAGTTTCGCCTGGGAACAGGCTCAGTACTTC
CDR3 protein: CASSFAWEQAQYF

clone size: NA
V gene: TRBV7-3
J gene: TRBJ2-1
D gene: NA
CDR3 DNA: TGTGCCAGCAGCTTAAGTCACTCGAGGGAGCGAACCGGAGCCAATGAGCAGTTCTTC
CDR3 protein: CASSLSHSRERTGANEQFF

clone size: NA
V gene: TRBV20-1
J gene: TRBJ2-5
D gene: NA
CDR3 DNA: TGCAGTGTTTTAAATAAGGAGACCCAGTACTTC
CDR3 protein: CSVLNKETQYF

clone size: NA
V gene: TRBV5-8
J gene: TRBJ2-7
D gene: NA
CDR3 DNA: TGTGCCAGCAGCTTGGAGTATGCAGGAACCTACGAGCAGTACTTC
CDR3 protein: CASSLEYAGTYEQYF

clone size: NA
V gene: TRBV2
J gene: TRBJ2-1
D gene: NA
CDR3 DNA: TGTGCCAGCAGTGACTTTCGGGCAGAAACATACAATGAGCAGTTCTTC
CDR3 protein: CASSDFRAETYNEQFF

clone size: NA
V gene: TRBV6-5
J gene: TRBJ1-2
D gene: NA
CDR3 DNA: TGTGCCAGCAGTCCGGGGGGAGGCTACACCTTC
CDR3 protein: CASSPGGGYTF

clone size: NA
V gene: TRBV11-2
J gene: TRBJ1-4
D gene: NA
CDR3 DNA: TGTGCCAGCAGCTTAGTTAAGGTGATTGGGTCCAGACTGTTTTTT
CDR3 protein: CASSLVKVIGSRLFF

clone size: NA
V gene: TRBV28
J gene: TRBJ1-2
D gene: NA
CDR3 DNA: TGTGCCAGCGGGGGGTCAAATCAGGGGCTCTATGGCTACACCTTC
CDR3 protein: CASGGSNQGLYGYTF

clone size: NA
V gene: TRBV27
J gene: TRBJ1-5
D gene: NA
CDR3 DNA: TGTGCCAGCAGTTTATTGGGGGCTGGCGGCAATCAGCCCCAGCATTTT
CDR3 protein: CASSLLGAGGNQPQHF

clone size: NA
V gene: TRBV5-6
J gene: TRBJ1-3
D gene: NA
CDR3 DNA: TGTGCCAGCAGTTTTAGGACGGCCGTCTCTAAGAACACCATATATTTT
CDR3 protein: CASSFRTAVSKNTIYF

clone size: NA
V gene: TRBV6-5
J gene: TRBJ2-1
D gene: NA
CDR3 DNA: TGTGCCAGCAGTTACTACGGGCCCTCCCCCAACAATGAGCAGTTCTTC
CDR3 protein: CASSYYGPSPNNEQFF

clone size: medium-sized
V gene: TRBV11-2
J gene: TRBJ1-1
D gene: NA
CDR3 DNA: TGTGCCAGCAGCTTAATGAACACTGAAGCTTTCTTT
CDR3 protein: CASSLMNTEAFF